This TCR beta chain was sequenced during a study of post-analysis software for immune sequencing data. Study observations and caveats: Versus controls, multiple sclerosis patients showed significantly lower diversity (normalized Chao1). In patients, about 5 TRBV segments were more frequent than in controls, with TRBV5-6, TRBV5-1 and TRBV20-1 among them.

Note on this clonotype: Its antigen is not identified.

Carried by the TCR beta cDNA libraries were unique molecular identifiers. TCRdb reprocessed the PCR reads via MiXCR and lists one record per CDR3 protein. The repertoire has about 820,000 distinct CDR3 sequences, roughly 50% of them found once; the top ten carry under 6%. Germline V gene data show CDR1 as DFQATT and CDR2 as SNEGSKA (reference sequence). The CDR3 spans 12 residues. V lost 8 bases and J lost 5; bases outside the gene matches: 6. This receptor was taken from a girl aged 10 to 17 with multiple sclerosis. Sequences were obtained from blood. The chain joins TRBV20-1 to TRBJ2-5; 9 bases agree with TRBD2. CDR3 amino acids: CSSAGGIETQYF. CDR3 DNA: TGCAGTTCTGCGGGGGGGATCGAGACCCAGTACTTC.